This TCR beta chain stems from a study of shared clonotypes between healthy human individuals. As for this clone: Antigen: not known.

Nashville, Tennessee was home to all donors, who were Caucasian adults. Clones were read by immunoSEQ multiplex PCR, and TCRdb kept only the in-frame ones, dropping some. Altogether around 99,000 clones are present, 68% being singletons, with the ten largest covering roughly 49%. Study results and limitations: The low donor count limited represented genetic and exposure-history diversity. Blood alone was sampled, and tissue repertoires likely differ. When compared with the clonotypes that were shared by all four sorted-subset donors, the non-shared clonotypes turned out to have lower generation probabilities.

Sequencing was done on a sample of memory CD8+ T cells sorted from blood. Noted subset: CD45RO+ cells pooled with CCR7-negative TemRA cells. The TCR was taken from a man aged 30-40 years in good health.

The CDR3 loop is CASSLGVGSYNEQFF. DNA of the CDR3: TGTGCCAGCAGCCTCGGGGTAGGGTCCTACAATGAGCAGTTCTTC. The rearrangement joins TRBV13 to TRBJ2-1; a possible D gene is TRBD2 (5 bases). Germline lookup yields CDR1 PRHDT and CDR2 FYEKMQ (reference sequence). V was trimmed by 5 bases and J by 1 base, leaving 12 bases between them. The CDR3 consists of 15 residues.